Listed here are 9 T cell receptor beta chains from one sample, sequenced in a study of beta chain features in type 1 diabetes. Sequencing targeted expressed TCRB transcripts, as all isolated RNA had been reverse transcribed. Sequencing used immunoSEQ multiplex PCR; TCRdb keeps in-frame clones, though not all of them. The table shows around 140,000 clones, with over 9.5% occurring only once. The sequenced sample consisted of naive CD4+ T cells from blood. The source of these receptors is a man between 18 and 29 years old in good health.

There are a few counts of this clone. The rearrangement joins TRBV4-3 to TRBJ1-6; 7 nucleotides agree with TRBD1. Trimming took 1 base from V and 0 from J; bases not matched to a gene: 9. Germline loops: CDR1 LGHNA, CDR2 YSLEER. The CDR3 length is 19 residues. CDR3 sequence reads: CASSQGGDSKSSYNSPLHF. CDR3 bases: TGCGCCAGCAGCCAAGGGGGGGACAGCAAAAGCTCCTATAATTCACCCCTCCACTTT.

A few counts support this clone. The V call is TRBV19, the J call TRBJ2-5, with TRBD2 as a possible D gene (7 bases). Germline V gene data show CDR1 as LNHDA and CDR2 as SQIVND (reference sequence). This CDR3 is 17 amino acids long. Trimming cost V 3 bases and J 2 bases, with 19 bases left between them. CDR3 loop: CASSMKFFGGRQETQYF. CDR3 coding DNA: TGTGCCAGTAGTATGAAGTTTTTCGGGGGGCGACAAGAGACCCAGTACTTC.

This clone was observed a few times. The chain recombines TRBV2 with TRBJ1-5, with D tentatively TRBD1 (5 bases). Germline CDR1 and CDR2: SNHLY and FYNNEI. This CDR3 region has 14 residues. V was pared by 4 bases and J by 2 bases, with 9 bases between. CDR3 bases: TGTGCCAGCAGTGCTGGCAGGGGCAATCAGCCCCAGCATTTT. It is translated as CASSAGRGNQPQHF. Full variable domain (remainder filled in from reference TRBV2 and TRBJ1-5): EPEVTQTPSHQVTQMGQEVILRCVPISNHLYFYWYRQILGQKVEFLVSFYNNEISEKSEIFDDQFSVERPDGSNFTLKIRSTKLEDSAMYFCASSAGRGNQPQHFGDGTRLSIL.

This clone was picked up one time. The J gene is TRBJ1-2, the V gene TRBV6-6; D gene ambiguous. Germline CDR1 is MNHNY and CDR2 is SVGAGI (reference sequence). This CDR3 has 12 residues. Trimming shortened V by 6 bases and J by 3 bases, and 8 bases separated the two germline ends. The CDR3 sequence: CASRQTDYGYTF. The CDR3 DNA reads as TGTGCCAGCAGACAAACAGACTATGGCTACACCTTC.

The chain combines TRBV7-3 with TRBJ2-1; TRBD2 agrees at 11 bases. Unmatched junction bases numbered 11, after V lost 5 bases and J lost 5 bases. The CDR3 spans 17 residues. Germline CDR1 is SGHTA and CDR2 is FQGTGA. The DNA for the CDR3 is TGTGCCAGCAGCAAACGGGGGGGGACTAGCGGCCACAATGAGCAGTTCTTC. Translating gives CASSKRGGTSGHNEQFF.

The chain combines TRBV27 with TRBJ2-1, with D unresolved. Germline V gene data show CDR1 as MNHEY and CDR2 as SMNVEV (reference sequence). The CDR3 loop spans 11 amino acids. Deletions cut 6 bases from V and 7 bases from J, with 7 bases between. The CDR3 DNA follows: TGTGCCAGCAGCCGTTTAAATGAGCAGTTCTTC. This gives the protein CASSRLNEQFF.

The sample holds a few counts of this clone. The chain carries TRBV11-1 and TRBJ2-5; D remains ambiguous. Germline-derived CDR1 and CDR2 are SGHAT and FQDESV (reference sequence). This CDR3 is built from 13 residues. V was pared by 0 bases and J by 5 bases, with 7 bases between. CDR3 region: CASSLAKTETQYF. CDR3 nucleotides: TGTGCCAGCAGCTTAGCCAAAACTGAGACCCAGTACTTC.

This clone has a handful of counts. V usage is TRBV27 and J usage is TRBJ1-1; no reliable D call. Germline V gene lookup returns CDR1 MNHEY and CDR2 SMNVEV (reference sequence). The CDR3 has 14 residues. V was trimmed by 6 bases and J by 11 bases, leaving 22 bases between them. The CDR3 sequence: CASRRTGFFLPAFF. As DNA, the CDR3 is TGTGCCAGCAGACGAACCGGGTTTTTCCTCCCGGCTTTCTTT.

The chain uses TRBV14 and TRBJ2-5; 8 nucleotides align to TRBD1. The DNA matches TRBJ2-7 better at its end, which makes the J call doubtful. This CDR3 comprises 14 residues. Per germline, CDR1 SGHDN and CDR2 FVKESK. The CDR3 region has the DNA TGTGCCAGCAGCCAAGGGCAGGGGGCAAGCGAGCAGTACTTC. Translation gives CASSQGQGASEQYF.